This T cell receptor (beta chain) stems from a study of CD8 T cells in ankylosing spondylitis (dated by TCRdb to 2016 to 2017). Study-wide context: To find TCR variants linked to disease, the study profiled T cell receptor beta repertoires in ankylosing spondylitis patients and healthy donors. The full study cohort was made up of 20 to 25 ankylosing spondylitis patients and 108 healthy donors. Peripheral blood samples were taken, and synovial fluid was additionally collected from ankylosing spondylitis patients. On the study overall, not on this receptor specifically: Some motif variants were previously reported in synovial fluid and blood of reactive arthritis patients, suggesting common disease-initiation mechanisms. Significant enrichment of the disease-linked clones was reported in matched synovial fluid samples from ankylosing spondylitis patients. The disease-linked clones had a CD8+ phenotype and were found at relatively low frequencies in peripheral blood. Blood from ankylosing spondylitis patients appeared to be characterized by a TCR beta motif composed of about eight highly homologous amino acid variants.

From the cysteine up to the phenylalanine, the CDR3 has a length of 12 residues. Only the CDR3 part of the read is kept: 36 bases, read in frame from the first base. Between the V and J ends, shortened by 6 bases and 1 base respectively, the junction contains 9 bases. The CDR1 and CDR2 encoded by the germline V gene are SQVTM and ANQGSEA. This clonotype was seen at least ten times. The antigen this receptor binds is unknown. The record has no base qualities; no much larger clone is one base away. The reads were generated on an Illumina HiSeq 2500. Quantitative 5'-RACE with molecular barcodes was used to prepare TCR beta libraries. Regarding the original processing steps: A new computational method, built on a probabilistic model of VDJ rearrangement, was used to identify disease-linked TCR variants. The public reads were quality trimmed at Q25 with fastp and then assembled into clones with MiXCR by TCRdb, keeping productive beta chains. Every entry covers one CDR3 protein and lists the most common genes and DNA from its rows. The V and J calls were determined by TCRdb, not by the authors. The sample table shows around 180,000 distinct CDR3 sequences, and approximately 12% are seen once. The ten largest clones represent around 10% of the sample.

This receptor was taken from a female donor with ankylosing spondylitis or in good health (not recorded which). The chain is assembled from TRBV29-1 and TRBJ2-5, with the D segment identity uncertain. The sample comprised blood, either unsorted or a sorted T cell fraction (not recorded which). This receptor carries the CDR3 CSVDDGQETQYF. The DNA reads TGCAGCGTGGACGACGGCCAAGAGACCCAGTACTTC.